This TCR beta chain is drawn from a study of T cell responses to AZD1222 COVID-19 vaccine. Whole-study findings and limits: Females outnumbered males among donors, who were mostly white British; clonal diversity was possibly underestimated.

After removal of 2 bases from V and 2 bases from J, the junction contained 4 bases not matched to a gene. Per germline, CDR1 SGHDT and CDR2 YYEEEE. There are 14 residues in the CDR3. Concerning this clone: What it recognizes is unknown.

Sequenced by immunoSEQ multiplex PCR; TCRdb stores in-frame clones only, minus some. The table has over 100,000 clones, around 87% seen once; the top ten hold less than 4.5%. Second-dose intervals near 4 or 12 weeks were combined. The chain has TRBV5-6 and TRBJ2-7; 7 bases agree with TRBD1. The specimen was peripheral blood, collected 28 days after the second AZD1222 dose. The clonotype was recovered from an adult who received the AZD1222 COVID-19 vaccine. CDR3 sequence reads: CASSFAQGAYEQYF. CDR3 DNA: TGTGCCAGCAGCTTCGCCCAGGGGGCCTACGAGCAGTACTTC. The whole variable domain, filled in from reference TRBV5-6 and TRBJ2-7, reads DAGVTQSPTHLIKTRGQQVTLRCSPKSGHDTVSWYQQALGQGPQFIFQYYEEEERQRGNFPDRFSGHQFPNYSSELNVNALLLGDSALYLCASSFAQGAYEQYFGPGTRLTVT.